This TCR beta chain was identified in a study of blood T cells in healthy people across ages. Study results and caveats: Donor CMV status was unknown, possibly confounding expanded clonotype changes.

Every donor provided 7.5 to 10 milliliters of peripheral blood. The germline gives CDR1 ENHRY, CDR2 SYGVKD. Trimming removed 2 bases from V and 2 bases from J, with 11 bases in between. The CDR3 loop spans 15 amino acids. A second PCR, run for roughly 7 to 11 cycles, used a sample-barcoded 5' primer plus a J-beta primer mix. A template-switch adaptor containing 12 random nucleotides labeled each cDNA molecule. Every sample returned 2.5 million or more CDR3-containing paired-end reads. In TCRdb, the 5' RACE reads were re-called with MiXCR into one record per CDR3 protein. The sample includes some 1.8 million distinct CDR3 sequences, 39% seen only once; the top ten take approximately 22%. A note on this clonotype: Its antigen is not identified.

Sequencing was carried out using blood. V is TRBV10-3 and J is TRBJ2-3; D may be TRBD2 (5 bases). The source is a human donor in good health. The CDR3 loop reads CAISEERAATDTQYF. The CDR3 nucleotides are TGTGCCATCAGTGAGGAGAGGGCAGCCACAGATACGCAGTATTTT.